What follows is one T cell receptor (beta chain) and its context. The CDR3 runs to 13 residues. V lost 8 bases and J lost 4, with 15 bases in between. Germline CDR1 MDHEN, CDR2 SYDVKM. This record belongs to a study of blood T cell repertoires in COVID-19. Data came from immunoSEQ multiplex PCR; TCRdb stores just in-frame clones and leaves some out. The table records roughly 43,000 clones, 70% to 90% of them present only once. The TCR sequence derives from a woman aged 70-85 years in a cohort sampled during active COVID-19. Sequenced material: peripheral blood. V usage is TRBV28 and J usage is TRBJ2-7; TRBD1 is a possible D gene (6 bases). For the CDR3, the DNA is TGTGCCAGCTGGGGGCAGGGTTATTACGAGCAGTACTTC. Translating gives CASWGQGYYEQYF.